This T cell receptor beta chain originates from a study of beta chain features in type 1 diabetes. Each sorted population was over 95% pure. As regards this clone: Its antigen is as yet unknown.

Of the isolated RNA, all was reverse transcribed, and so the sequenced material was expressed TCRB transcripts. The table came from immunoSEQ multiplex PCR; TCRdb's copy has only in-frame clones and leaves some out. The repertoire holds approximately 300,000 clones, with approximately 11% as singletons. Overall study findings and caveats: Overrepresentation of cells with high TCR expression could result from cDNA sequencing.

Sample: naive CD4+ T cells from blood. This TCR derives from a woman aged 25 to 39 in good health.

The CDR3 spells CASGYAGGTYEQYF. The CDR3 nucleotides are TGTGCCAGCGGGTACGCGGGAGGTACCTACGAGCAGTACTTC. J is TRBJ2-7 and V is TRBV7-2, with TRBD2 matching 8 bases. J lost 2 bases, V lost 8 bases, and 8 bases had no gene match. Germline V lookup: CDR1 SGHTA, CDR2 FQGNSA. The length of the CDR3 is 14 residues.